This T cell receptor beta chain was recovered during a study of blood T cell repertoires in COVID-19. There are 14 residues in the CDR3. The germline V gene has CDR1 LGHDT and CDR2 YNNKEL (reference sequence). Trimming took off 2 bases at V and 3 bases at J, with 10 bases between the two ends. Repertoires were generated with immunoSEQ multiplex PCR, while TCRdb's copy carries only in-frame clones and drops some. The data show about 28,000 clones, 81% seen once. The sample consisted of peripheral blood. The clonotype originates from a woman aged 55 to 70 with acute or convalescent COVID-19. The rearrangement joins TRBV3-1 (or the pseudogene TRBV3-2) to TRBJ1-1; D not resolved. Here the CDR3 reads CASSQFGGDTEAFF. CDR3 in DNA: TGTGCCAGCAGCCAATTCGGCGGGGACACTGAAGCTTTCTTT.